These T cell receptor beta chains were read from a single sample in a study of cytomegalovirus exposure and HLA in healthy donors. The method was immunoSEQ multiplex PCR; TCRdb's version includes in-frame clones alone and lacks a portion of them. The sample records about 330,000 clones, about 90% being singletons. Material for sequencing was PBMCs. The receptor source for this set is a woman in her twenties or thirties in good health and CMV-seropositive. CDR3s include the opening cysteine and the closing phenylalanine or tryptophan. A D gene is named only where the DNA matches it firmly. The size field is filled for only some rows; it gives once, few, many or a size class.

>TRBV7-8|-|TRBD2|TRBJ2-2
TGTGCCAGCAGCCACAGCGGGGGGGCGACCGGGGAGCTGTTTTTT
CASSHSGGATGELFF
>TRBV2|-|TRBD2|TRBJ2-2
TGTGCCAGCAGGGCCTTATCGGCGGGGGTATCGAGGGGCGGGGAGCTGTTTTTT
CASRALSAGVSRGGELFF
>TRBV6-5|few|-|TRBJ1-1
TGTGCCAGCAGTTACGGGGGCGGCGCTTTCTTT
CASSYGGGAFF
>TRBV15|-|-|TRBJ1-1
TGTGCCACCAGCAGGGTCCCGAACACTGAAGCTTTCTTT
CATSRVPNTEAFF
>TRBV21-1|-|-|TRBJ2-7
TGTGCCAGCAGCAAAGTGTCAACAGAAGAGCAGTACTTC
CASSKVSTEEQYF
>TRBV7-2|-|-|TRBJ2-7
TGTGCCAGTAGCCCACTAGGGGCAGGGGAGACCTACGAGCAGTACTTC
CASSPLGAGETYEQYF
>TRBV29-1|-|-|TRBJ1-2
TGCAGCGTTGTTTTTGTGGCAGGGGCGTCGTTCAACTATGGCTACACCTTC
CSVVFVAGASFNYGYTF
>TRBV28|-|-|TRBJ1-2
TGTGCCGCGAGGGACACCGATAACTATGGCTACACCTTC
CAARDTDNYGYTF
>TRBV11-2|-|TRBD2|TRBJ2-3
TGTGCCAGCAGCTTAGCGGGGGGGCGGGCAGATACGCAGTATTTT
CASSLAGGRADTQYF
>TRBV27|-|-|TRBJ1-1
TGTGCCAGCAGCAACGGGAAGAGGGCTTTCTTT
CASSNGKRAFF
>TRBV5-1|-|-|TRBJ1-2
TGCGCCAGCAGCTTTACAGGGACTGGCTACACCTTC
CASSFTGTGYTF
>TRBV6-5|-|-|TRBJ1-6
TGTGCCAGCAGGAGACACGACTATAATTCACCCCTCCACTTT
CASRRHDYNSPLHF
>TRBV27|-|TRBD2|TRBJ2-5
TGTGCCAGCAGTTTGTCGAGGGGTGGCCCCTCGACTAGCGGGGACAAAGAGACCCAGTACTTC
CASSLSRGGPSTSGDKETQYF
>TRBV5-1|-|-|TRBJ2-7
TGCGCCAGCAGCTTCGGGTTGGGCAGCCAGGTCCTGTACGAGCAGTACTTC
CASSFGLGSQVLYEQYF
>TRBV4-1|once|TRBD1|TRBJ2-7
TGCGCCAGCAGCCAAACGGGGACAGGGACTCGAGAGCAGTACTTC
CASSQTGTGTREQYF
>TRBV5-4|-|-|TRBJ1-1
TGTGCCAGCAGCTTGGGAGTCGGCCCAGCCGAAGCTTTCTTT
CASSLGVGPAEAFF
>TRBV7-7|-|TRBD1|TRBJ2-2
TGTGCCAGCAGCACCTCGGGACAGGGAACCGGGGAGCTGTTTTTT
CASSTSGQGTGELFF
>TRBV11-3|-|-|TRBJ1-1
TGTGCCAGCAGCTTAGCCGGGAAAAACACTGAAGCTTTCTTT
CASSLAGKNTEAFF
>TRBV28|-|TRBD1|TRBJ1-2
TGTGCCAGCAGTGTCCCGGGACAGTTAAACTATGGCTACACCTTC
CASSVPGQLNYGYTF
>TRBV5-4|-|-|TRBJ2-7
TGTGCCAGCAGCCACCAAGGCGGAGGATACGAGCAGTACTTC
CASSHQGGGYEQYF
>TRBV4-2|-|-|TRBJ1-1
TGTGCCAGCAGCCAAGACGGGACCGCTGAAGCTTTCTTT
CASSQDGTAEAFF
>TRBV9|-|TRBD1|TRBJ2-7
TGTGCCAGCAGTCCCACGACAGGGCTGAAGTACGAGCAGTACTTC
CASSPTTGLKYEQYF
>TRBV5-8|-|-|TRBJ2-7
TGTGCCAGCAGCTTGGTGATCGCCAGGAATGTCGAGCAGTACTTC
CASSLVIARNVEQYF
>TRBV4-3|-|TRBD1|TRBJ1-5
TGCGCCAGCAGCCAGTACCGGGACAGTAATCAGCCCCAGCATTTT
CASSQYRDSNQPQHF
>TRBV15|-|-|TRBJ1-1
TGTGCCACCAGCAGAGATCCATTCGCAGGGACGAACACTGAAGCTTTCTTT
CATSRDPFAGTNTEAFF
>TRBV7-7|-|TRBD1|TRBJ2-7
TGTGCCAGCAGCGCCGGGACAGGGATGTACGAGCAGTACTTC
CASSAGTGMYEQYF
>TRBV4-1|once|-|TRBJ1-2
TGCGCCAGCAGCCACCCAGCCGGGGTGGATGGCTACACCTTC
CASSHPAGVDGYTF
>TRBV28|-|TRBD1|TRBJ1-1
TGTGCCAGCAGTTTAGGTACAGGGGTGGCAGCTTTCTTT
CASSLGTGVAAFF
>TRBV29-1|once|TRBD2|TRBJ2-1
TGCAGCGTTGTACGTAGCGGGGCTTATTCCAATGAGCAGTTCTTC
CSVVRSGAYSNEQFF
>TRBV7-3|-|TRBD2|TRBJ2-7
TGTGCCAGCAGCCCCAGCGGGAGAGCCTACGAGCAGTACTTC
CASSPSGRAYEQYF
>TRBV9|-|-|TRBJ1-6
TGTGCCAGCAGCGTAGCCCGCCAAGGGGGATCCTATAATTCACCCCTCCACTTT
CASSVARQGGSYNSPLHF
>TRBV18|-|-|TRBJ1-2
TGTGCCAGCTCAGGGGCCTCGGGACACCTTAACTATGGCTACACCTTC
CASSGASGHLNYGYTF
>TRBV11-3|-|-|TRBJ1-6
TGTGCCAGCAGCTTTGAAGGAGGATCACCCCTCCACTTT
CASSFEGGSPLHF
>TRBV11-3|-|-|TRBJ1-1
TGTGCCAGCAGCTCCCAGGGAACTGAAGCTTTCTTT
CASSSQGTEAFF
>TRBV7-9|few|-|TRBJ2-4
TGTGCCAGCAGCCCCCCCAATACCCGAGGAATGTTCGACATTCAGTACTTC
CASSPPNTRGMFDIQYF
>TRBV7-6|-|TRBD2|TRBJ2-7
TGTGCCAGCAGCTTAGGCATCGCGGGAGGGCCATACGAGCAGTACTTC
CASSLGIAGGPYEQYF
>TRBV5-1|-|TRBD1|TRBJ2-7
TGCGCCAGCAGCTTGGCGGGACAGGGCTACGAGCAGTACTTC
CASSLAGQGYEQYF
>TRBV7-3|-|-|TRBJ2-1
TGTGCCAGCAGCTTAATAGGGGACCGATCCCAATACAATGAGCAGTTCTTC
CASSLIGDRSQYNEQFF
>TRBV5-1|-|-|TRBJ1-2
TGCGCCAGCAGCTTTAATGACTATGGCTACACCTTC
CASSFNDYGYTF
>TRBV19|-|TRBD2|TRBJ2-7
TGTGCCAGTAGAGGTCTAGCGGGGGCCGACTCCTACGAGCAGTACTTC
CASRGLAGADSYEQYF
>TRBV5-1|-|-|TRBJ2-7
TGCGCCAGCAGCTGGGACCTACTCCCGGGACAAACGACCTACGGTGAGCAGTACTTC
CASSWDLLPGQTTYGEQYF
>TRBV7-9|-|TRBD2|TRBJ2-7
TGTGCCAGCAGCCTAGCGGGGAGGCCCGAGCAGTACTTC
CASSLAGRPEQYF
>TRBV18|-|-|TRBJ2-7
TGTGCCAGCTCACCATACAGGCAAGCTTACGAGCAGTACTTC
CASSPYRQAYEQYF
>TRBV19|-|-|TRBJ1-6
TGTGCCAGTCTGAGCTCCTATAATTCACCCCTCCACTTT
CASLSSYNSPLHF
>TRBV5-4|-|-|TRBJ2-2
TGTGCCAGCAGCACCGACCCTAGCCGGGCTAACACCGGGGAGCTGTTTTTT
CASSTDPSRANTGELFF
>TRBV27|-|-|TRBJ1-1
TGTGCCAGCAGTTTCGGGACACAACGTTTCACTGAAGCTTTCTTT
CASSFGTQRFTEAFF
>TRBV7-6|-|-|TRBJ2-1
TGTGCCAGCAGCGGACGACCTGCCAATGAGCAGTTCTTC
CASSGRPANEQFF
>TRBV7-9|-|-|TRBJ1-3
TGTGCCAGCAGCTTAGCTACCCAGTACTCTGGAAACACCATATATTTT
CASSLATQYSGNTIYF
>TRBV11-3|-|TRBD2|TRBJ2-1
TGTGCCAGCAGCAACAACTTAGCGGGAGGGCCAAATGAGCAGTTCTTC
CASSNNLAGGPNEQFF
>TRBV29-1|-|TRBD1|TRBJ1-2
TGCAGCGTTGAAGGCCCCAGGGGTTACAGGGGACGGGACTTC
CSVEGPRGYRGRDF
>TRBV19|-|-|TRBJ1-1
TGTGCCAGTACGGAGAGCGGGGTAGCTTTAACTGAAGCTTTCTTT
CASTESGVALTEAFF
>TRBV2|-|-|TRBJ1-3
TGTGCCAGCAACGGGGGCTCGCCCTCTGGAAACACCATATATTTT
CASNGGSPSGNTIYF
>TRBV6-5|-|-|TRBJ2-7
TGTGCCAGCAGTTACTCTACCGGACCCCAGTACTTC
CASSYSTGPQYF
>TRBV19|-|-|TRBJ1-2
TGTGCCAGTAGTATTCTGGGAGATGGCTACACCTTC
CASSILGDGYTF